The source of this TCR beta chain is a study of vaccination effects on CD4 cells after COVID-19 (dated by TCRdb to the early 2020s). With regard to the full study: Across the study, the median time from the second dose to post-vaccine sampling was 72 days (range 14 to 241). In both COVID-19 convalescent patients and infection-naive vaccine recipients, the study compared SARS-CoV-2 spike-specific CD4+ TCR repertoires from before mRNA vaccination with those from after it. Altogether, 10 COVID-19 convalescent patients and several SARS-CoV-2-naive healthy vaccine recipients made up the full study. Cultures from other donors in the study were sequenced using the Oncomine TCR Beta short-read assay on an Illumina iSeq 100. Here is what the overall study found, with its caveats: Only a small number of convalescent patients were included, and no early post-infection timepoints were available, which limited the study. Clones induced by infection and clones induced by vaccination both contracted markedly at late timepoints after vaccination, which fits with T cell responses waning over time. Among healthy vaccine recipients, nearly all vaccine-induced clones were SARS-CoV-2 mono-reactive, and only 1 of 255 was cross-reactive with common cold coronaviruses.

In the ViraFEST assay, PBMC were stimulated with viral peptide pools, and antigen-specific CD4+ T cell clonotypes were then identified by expansion using TCR sequencing. After around 11 days of culture, CD4+ T cells were isolated with the EasySep CD4+ T cell isolation kit. Participants received two doses of either the BNT162b2 or the mRNA-1273 mRNA SARS-CoV-2 vaccine. The absence of prior SARS-CoV-2 infection in healthy vaccine recipients was confirmed by negative nucleocapsid antibodies before and after vaccination. About 1.8 million PBMC per well were cultured with 9 to 10 ug/ml peptides in IMDM containing 5% human AB serum, roughly 10 IU/ml IL-2 and gentamicin. On days 3 and 7, half of the culture medium was replaced with fresh IL-2-containing medium. Unless otherwise noted, each peptide stimulation condition was cultured in triplicate wells. PBMC were separated from whole blood using Ficoll-Paque Plus gradient centrifugation and were then either cryopreserved at -140C or used fresh. Overlapping peptide pools spanned the spike proteins of SARS-CoV-2 and the common cold coronaviruses HCoV-NL63, HCoV-OC43 and HCoV-229E. The QIAamp micro DNA kit was used to extract genomic DNA from the cultured CD4+ T cells.

The library was generated by the immunoSEQ multiplex PCR assay. TCR beta CDR3 sequencing was performed on DNA from the cultured, isolated CD4+ T cells. The authors processed their data as follows. The analysis removed non-productive TCR sequences, trimmed reads to the CDR3 region, and retained only CDR3s that were 7 or more amino acids long. Antigen-specific clonotypes were identified using the MANAFEST web app by comparison of expansion in peptide wells against reference cultures. Positive clones required FDR<0.05 expansion versus reference and all other wells, odds ratio above 5, and frequency above 0.1% in two replicate wells. A clonotype was defined as cross-reactive if the clonotype was significantly expanded both in SARS-CoV-2 spike wells and in at least one common cold coronavirus spike condition. Levenshtein distance calculated with the stringdist R package was used to assess CDR3 similarity, and unrooted trees were constructed with ape in R 3.6.1. As stored in TCRdb, this immuneACCESS dataset retains in-frame rearrangements with V and J assigned. A fraction of the clones does not appear; measured against another copy, unresolved V genes explain less than half of the discrepancy, and the remainder lacks a known reason. That table gives V, J and clone size, and the DNA gave D and trimming. This sample comprises approximately 30,000 clones, about 70% of them detected only once. The ten most abundant clones make up 10% of the sample.

The CDR3 sequence holds 20 residues, the cysteine and phenylalanine included. CDR3 DNA is the only sequence kept; it has 60 bases, read in frame from the first base. With regard to this clone: No cognate antigen has been identified for it. Per-nucleotide qualities are absent, and no much larger clonotype sits a single base away.

The receptor was derived from a human donor who received a COVID-19 vaccine. Sample: CD4+ T cells from PBMCs cultured with HCoV-NL63 spike peptides, taken after COVID-19 vaccination. The cell subset or site label here, explained by the study, means: HCoV-NL63 spike overlapping peptide pool stimulation. The rearranged chain carries TRBV21-1 and TRBJ2-7; the table's D call TRBD1 went unverified against the DNA. TRBV21-1 is a listed pseudogene. At the DNA level, the sequence is TGTGCCAGCAGCAAAGCGAGGGCCCAGACAGGGGAAATTGGCCCCTACGAGCAGTACTTC. Its translation reads: CASSKARAQTGEIGPYEQYF.